The clone carrying this T cell receptor (beta chain) was recorded once. Its antigen is undetermined. The data stem from a study of cytomegalovirus exposure and HLA in healthy donors. Study as a whole: Researchers found that around 80% of fewer than 450 genotyped donors fell within the Caucasian-associated ancestry cluster.

The primer mix had 60 Vbeta and 13 Jbeta primers. Sequenced by immunoSEQ multiplex PCR; TCRdb stores in-frame clones only, minus some. The table includes 150,000 to 200,000 clones, over 75% detected once. The CDR3 spans 13 residues. Germline CDR1 reads LGHNT; CDR2 reads FRNRAP. V was trimmed by 7 bases and J by 1 base, leaving 11 bases between them. Study-level results: Solely CMV serostatus was available to characterize immune exposure. Earlier analysis looked at TCR beta V segments, and most were productive about 90% or about 30% of the time.

The source is a boy aged 2-9 years in good health and CMV-seronegative. Material for sequencing was PBMCs. This chain joins TRBV12-5 and TRBJ2-7, with D tentatively TRBD1 (5 bases). CDR3 sequence (DNA): TGTGCTAGTGCCCTGACAGTTTCCTACGAGCAGTACTTC. This sequence encodes CASALTVSYEQYF.